The T cell receptor beta chain under discussion was sequenced for a study of T cells in Graves' hyperthyroidism and ophthalmopathy. About the study: The blood sample was taken at first diagnosis, before treatment began.

Hyperthyroidism of Graves' type that showed no ophthalmopathy progression within 18 months was stable. It was uncontrolled infection, other autoimmune disease, pregnancy or lactation that excluded patients. RNA transcripts yielded amplified TCR beta CDR3 regions. The primer set for the first-round RT-PCR of the TCR CDR3 was HTBI. TCRdb processed the multiplex PCR reads anew with MiXCR; each CDR3 protein has one entry. The sample comprises a few hundred thousand distinct CDR3 sequences, 15% to 17% of which are singletons, and about 7% rests with the top ten. General study results and limits: A model using 13 V-J features told ophthalmopathy apart from stable hyperthyroidism.

The germline V gene has CDR1 LNHNV and CDR2 YYDKDF (reference sequence). V lost 5 bases and J lost 5, with 20 bases in between. The CDR3 runs 16 residues. In this sample, this clonotype turned up many times. Its target is unknown. Sequencing was carried out using blood. The chain has TRBV15 and TRBJ2-3; D could derive from TRBD1 or TRBD2 (6 bases each). The sequence was obtained from a woman aged 30 to 39 with Graves' hyperthyroidism. This chain's CDR3 is CATSGNRDGGGDTQYF. In DNA form, the CDR3 reads TGTGCCACCAGCGGCAACAGGGATGGAGGGGGAGATACGCAGTATTTT.